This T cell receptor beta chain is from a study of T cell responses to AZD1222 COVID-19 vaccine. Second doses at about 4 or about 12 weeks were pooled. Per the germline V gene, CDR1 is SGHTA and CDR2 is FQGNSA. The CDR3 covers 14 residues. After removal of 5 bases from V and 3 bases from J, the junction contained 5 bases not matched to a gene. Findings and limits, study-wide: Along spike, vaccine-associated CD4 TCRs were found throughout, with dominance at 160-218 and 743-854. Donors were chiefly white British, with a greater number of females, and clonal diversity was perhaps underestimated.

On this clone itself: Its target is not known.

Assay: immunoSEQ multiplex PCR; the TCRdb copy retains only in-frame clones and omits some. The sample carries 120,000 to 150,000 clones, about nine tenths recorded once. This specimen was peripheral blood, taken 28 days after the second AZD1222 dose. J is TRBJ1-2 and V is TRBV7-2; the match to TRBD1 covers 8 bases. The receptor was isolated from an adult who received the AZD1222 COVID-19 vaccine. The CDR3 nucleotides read TGTGCCAGCAGCACGGACAGGGAAGACTATGGCTACACCTTC. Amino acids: CASSTDREDYGYTF.